This record concerns one T cell receptor beta chain sequence. This table comes from immunoSEQ multiplex PCR, and its TCRdb copy is limited to in-frame clones, with some not included. The data contain under 300,000 clones, approximately 86% of them seen just once; the ten biggest clones take up about 3.6%. This specimen belongs to a study of blood T cell repertoires in COVID-19. The germline V gene encodes CDR1 ENHRY and CDR2 SYGVKD. CDR3 length: 15 residues. Trimming took 3 bases from V and 1 from J, leaving 12 bases between them. This chain uses TRBV10-3 with TRBJ1-1; possibly TRBD1 for D (5 bases). The sequence came from a man younger than 30 with active or convalescent COVID-19. The sequenced sample was peripheral blood. CDR3 DNA sequence: TGTGCCATCAGTGACAGGGAAATAGGGAACACTGAAGCTTTCTTT. It codes for CAISDREIGNTEAFF.